The 25 T cell receptor beta chains reported below all come from one sample, sequenced in a study of blood T cell repertoires in COVID-19. This table comes from immunoSEQ multiplex PCR, and its TCRdb copy is limited to in-frame clones, with some not included. The table shows roughly 57,000 clones, with about four fifths occurring only once. Sequenced material: peripheral blood. The receptors come from a man aged 25 to 40 with COVID-19, enrolled during active disease.

The V and J genes are TRBV6-6 and TRBJ2-2; maybe TRBD1 (6 bases). Germline-derived CDR1 and CDR2 are MNHNY and SVGAGI (reference sequence). The ends were cut back, 6 bases at V and 5 bases at J, with 16 bases in the middle. This CDR3 is 15 amino acids long. The CDR3 reads CASSPQTGGTGELFF. The CDR3 nucleotides are TGTGCCAGCAGCCCCCAGACAGGTGGGACCGGGGAGCTGTTTTTT.

This sequence joins TRBV6-6 and TRBJ1-3; no clear D. CDR1 is MNHNY, CDR2 SVGAGI, per germline (reference sequence). V shed 8 bases and J shed 0 bases, with 11 bases lying between them. The CDR3 loop spans 14 amino acids. CDR3 amino acids: CASGGESSGNTIYF. Here the CDR3 DNA reads TGTGCCAGCGGCGGGGAAAGCTCTGGAAACACCATATATTTT.

The chain has TRBV18 and TRBJ1-5, with a weak D call TRBD1 (6 bases). The CDR3 spans 15 residues. CDR1 KGHSH and CDR2 LQKENI come from the germline V gene. The V end lost 6 bases, the J end lost 2 bases, and 14 bases lay between the germline ends. CDR3 nucleotides: TGTGCCAGCTCCAAGGGGGTAGCAGGCAATCAGCCCCAGCATTTT. Amino acid sequence: CASSKGVAGNQPQHF.

The chain uses TRBV4-3 and TRBJ2-3, with 7 bases identical to TRBD2. The germline gives CDR1 LGHNA, CDR2 YSLEER. V was clipped by 5 bases and J by 1 base; unmatched bases: 0. The CDR3 length is 13 residues. CDR3 sequence (DNA): TGCGCCAGCAGCGGGGGGGGCACAGATACGCAGTATTTT. Protein product: CASSGGGTDTQYF.

V and J are TRBV11-1 and TRBJ2-5, with a weak D call TRBD2 (6 bases). The CDR3 contains 14 residues. Germline lookup yields CDR1 SGHAT and CDR2 FQDESV (reference sequence). V was cut by 3 bases and J by 2 bases, with 10 bases left in between. CDR3 loop: CASSLGLSQETQYF. CDR3 sequence (DNA): TGTGCCAGCAGCTTGGGACTTTCTCAAGAGACCCAGTACTTC.

The chain joins TRBV11-3 to TRBJ2-1; possible D gene TRBD1, 9 bases. The V gene's germline CDR1 is SGHNT and CDR2 YENEEA. The CDR3 has 17 amino acids. The V gene lost 0 bases and the J gene lost 7 bases, with 19 bases spanning the gap. DNA for the CDR3: TGTGCCAGCAGCTTAGATCGGGAGGGGACAGGGTTGAATGAGCAGTTCTTC. Amino acid sequence: CASSLDREGTGLNEQFF.

The chain couples TRBV6-6 to TRBJ2-6; 8 nucleotides align to TRBD1. Per the germline V gene, CDR1 is MNHNY and CDR2 is SVGAGI (reference sequence). The CDR3 consists of 18 residues. Unmatched junction bases numbered 12, after V lost 5 bases and J lost 3 bases. The CDR3 region is CASSHGVTGEYGANVLTF. CDR3 sequence (DNA): TGTGCCAGCAGTCACGGGGTGACAGGGGAATATGGGGCCAACGTCCTGACTTTC.

The chain carries TRBV6-5 and TRBJ2-2, with D perhaps TRBD1 (6 bases). The CDR3 runs to 12 residues. Germline values: CDR1 MNHEY, CDR2 SVGAGI. Trimming pared 7 bases from V and 5 bases from J, leaving 8 bases between. CDR3 protein: CASTGVTGELFF. The CDR3 nucleotides are TGTGCCAGCACAGGGGTAACCGGGGAGCTGTTTTTT.

There are a few counts of this clone. The chain couples TRBV3-1 (or the pseudogene TRBV3-2) to TRBJ2-7, with 8 bases identical to TRBD1. Germline CDR1 reads LGHDT; CDR2 reads YNNKEL (reference sequence). J was trimmed by 6 bases and V by 0 bases; bases with no gene match: 7. CDR3 size: 15 residues. The CDR3 loop reads CASSQDPGRGREQYF. In DNA, the CDR3 is TGTGCCAGCAGCCAAGATCCCGGCAGGGGGCGCGAGCAGTACTTC.

V usage is TRBV28 and J usage is TRBJ1-1; D gene uncertain. Germline V lookup: CDR1 MDHEN, CDR2 SYDVKM. The CDR3 covers 14 residues. Trimming took off 6 bases at V and 1 base at J, with 12 bases between the two ends. CDR3 sequence: CASSLQAPNTEAFF. The CDR3 nucleotides are TGTGCCAGCAGCCTCCAAGCCCCGAACACTGAAGCTTTCTTT. Supplemented by reference TRBV28 and TRBJ1-1, the full variable domain reads DVKVTQSSRYLVKRTGEKVFLECVQDMDHENMFWYRQDPGLGLRLIYFSYDVKMKEKGDIPEGYSVSREKKERFSLILESASTNQTSMYLCASSLQAPNTEAFFGQGTRLTVV.

The V call is TRBV4-1, the J call TRBJ1-6, with TRBD1 matching 7 bases. Germline V gene data show CDR1 as MGHRA and CDR2 as YSYEKL. V was clipped by 1 base and J by 8 bases; unmatched bases: 2. The CDR3 is made up of 14 amino acids. CDR3 bases: TGCGCCAGCAGCCAAGGACAGGGATATTCACCCCTCCACTTT. It specifies CASSQGQGYSPLHF.

CDR3 DNA sequence: TGTGCCAGAAGCTTTCCTGACTGTAGCGCAGCGGGGGCCTTCAGCTCCTACGAGCAGTACTTC. Protein sequence: CARSFPDCSAAGAFSSYEQYF. V gene TRBV5-3 combines with J gene TRBJ2-7, with TRBD2 identical over 8 bases. TRBV5-3 is an ORF, and what it does is uncertain. V was clipped by 2 bases and J by 0 bases; unmatched bases: 22. The length of the CDR3 is 21 residues.

This chain links TRBV5-4 with TRBJ1-1; TRBD1 aligns across 12 bases. Germline V gene sequence: CDR1 SGHNT, CDR2 YYREEE (reference sequence). The J segment lost 1 base and the V segment lost 0 bases, leaving 7 bases of the junction unmatched. The CDR3 is made up of 18 amino acids. CDR3 sequence reads: CASSLVGQGAPPNTEAFF. CDR3 coding DNA: TGTGCCAGCAGCTTGGTGGGACAGGGGGCGCCTCCGAACACTGAAGCTTTCTTT.

In nucleotides, the CDR3 is TGTGCCAGCTCACAACGGGACACAGCCTCCTACGAGCAGTACTTC. It codes for CASSQRDTASYEQYF. The chain couples TRBV18 to TRBJ2-7, with D possibly TRBD1 on 6 matching bases. The germline V and J ends were trimmed by 4 bases and 0 bases, with 13 bases remaining between them. The CDR3 contains 15 residues. Germline V lookup: CDR1 KGHSH, CDR2 LQKENI.

The chain uses TRBV25-1 and TRBJ2-4; 9 bases match TRBD1. This CDR3 is 15 amino acids long. The J segment lost 6 bases and the V segment lost 11 bases, leaving 14 bases of the junction unmatched. The germline V gene encodes CDR1 MGHDK and CDR2 SYGVNS. As DNA, the CDR3 is TGTGCCCAAGCAAAGGGGACAGGGCAATTAAACATTCAGTACTTC. This gives the protein CAQAKGTGQLNIQYF.

The V and J genes are TRBV9 and TRBJ2-6; D gene ambiguous. The CDR3 consists of 14 residues. CDR1 SGDLS and CDR2 YYNGEE come from the germline V gene. The ends were cut back, 3 bases at V and 2 bases at J, with 6 bases in the middle. The CDR3 DNA is TGTGCCAGCAGCGGCCGGGCTGGGGCCAACGTCCTGACTTTC. Its protein is CASSGRAGANVLTF.

This chain connects TRBV7-3 to TRBJ2-3; TRBD1 matches at 9 bases. With V trimmed by 5 bases and J by 2 bases, 5 bases remained unmatched. Germline V gene lookup returns CDR1 SGHTA and CDR2 FQGTGA. The CDR3 has 15 amino acids. CDR3 in DNA: TGTGCCAGCAGCACTGGGACAGGGCCCACAGATACGCAGTATTTT. Translation: CASSTGTGPTDTQYF. Supplemented by reference TRBV7-3 and TRBJ2-3, the full variable domain reads GAGVSQTPSNKVTEKGKYVELRCDPISGHTALYWYRQSLGQGPEFLIYFQGTGAADDSGLPNDRFFAVRPEGSVSTLKIQRTERGDSAVYLCASSTGTGPTDTQYFGPGTRLTVL.

This chain uses TRBV7-9 with TRBJ2-1; TRBD2 matches 8 bases. The CDR3 totals 16 residues. V trimming: 2 bases; J trimming: 5 bases; junction bases outside the gene matches: 8. Germline CDR1 and CDR2: SEHNR and FQNEAQ (reference sequence). The CDR3 here is CASSLMVSGDDNEQFF. In DNA form, the CDR3 reads TGTGCCAGCAGCTTAATGGTTAGCGGGGACGACAATGAGCAGTTCTTC.

CDR3 bases: TGTGCCAGCAGCCAGACGGGACTAGCGGGAGTTAAGCAGTACTTC. As protein: CASSQTGLAGVKQYF. The V gene is TRBV4-2, the J gene TRBJ2-7; 14 nucleotides agree with TRBD2. The CDR3 sequence is 15 residues long. In germline, CDR1 is LGHNA, CDR2 YNFKEQ. V was clipped by 3 bases and J by 8 bases; unmatched bases: 6.

The chain uses TRBV5-1 and TRBJ1-6, with D maybe TRBD1 (6 bases). The CDR3 runs 15 residues. V lost 5 bases to trimming and J lost 7 bases, with 16 bases between them. Per the germline V gene, CDR1 is SGHRS and CDR2 is YFSETQ. CDR3 DNA sequence: TGCGCCAGCAGTTCCCAGGGGACGAGGAATTCACCCCTCCACTTT. Its protein is CASSSQGTRNSPLHF.

The chain uses TRBV5-8 and TRBJ1-6; the match to TRBD1 covers 10 bases. This CDR3 has 16 residues. The germline CDR1 and CDR2 sequences are SGHTS and YDEGEE. V lost 2 bases to trimming and J lost 7 bases; unmatched junction nucleotides: 6. The CDR3 DNA is TGTGCCAGCAGCTTTTCATCGGGACAGGGGAATTCACCCCTCCACTTT. Amino acid sequence: CASSFSSGQGNSPLHF.

This clone was picked up one time. The V call is TRBV19, the J call TRBJ1-1; D is perhaps TRBD1 (5 bases). The ends were cut back, 8 bases at V and 1 base at J, with 14 bases in the middle. Germline V gene data show CDR1 as LNHDA and CDR2 as SQIVND (reference sequence). This CDR3 comprises 14 residues. The CDR3 loop is CASFPPDKNTEAFF. The CDR3 bases are TGTGCCAGTTTCCCCCCGGACAAGAACACTGAAGCTTTCTTT.

This clone came up a few times. The chain links TRBV2 to TRBJ2-2; the match to TRBD2 covers 11 bases. The V gene's germline CDR1 is SNHLY and CDR2 FYNNEI. V lost 6 bases and J lost 8; bases outside the gene matches: 11. This CDR3 contains 16 residues. CDR3 coding DNA: TGTGCCAGCAGGGGGACTAGCGGACTTGGTGGAGGGGAGCTGTTTTTT. Translation gives CASRGTSGLGGGELFF. Full variable domain (missing parts from reference TRBV2 and TRBJ2-2): EPEVTQTPSHQVTQMGQEVILRCVPISNHLYFYWYRQILGQKVEFLVSFYNNEISEKSEIFDDQFSVERPDGSNFTLKIRSTKLEDSAMYFCASRGTSGLGGGELFFGEGSRLTVL.

V and J are TRBV3-1 (or the pseudogene TRBV3-2) and TRBJ2-7; D possibly corresponds to TRBD2 (7 bases). The CDR3 sequence is 16 residues long. In germline, CDR1 is LGHDT, CDR2 YNNKEL (reference sequence). V was clipped by 4 bases and J by 2 bases, with 18 bases between them. CDR3 nucleotide sequence: TGTGCCAGCAGCCCCCGTTTTTGGGGGGGCCCCTACGAGCAGTACTTC. Encoded protein: CASSPRFWGGPYEQYF.

The rearrangement uses TRBV5-1 and TRBJ2-1, with 14 bases fitting TRBD2. With 4 bases clipped from V and 7 bases from J, the junction kept 10 bases outside the gene matches. The CDR3 loop spans 17 amino acids. In germline, CDR1 is SGHRS, CDR2 YFSETQ. The CDR3 nucleotides are TGCGCCAGCAGCACCCGGGGACTAGCGGGAGCCAAAAATGAGCAGTTCTTC. Residues: CASSTRGLAGAKNEQFF.